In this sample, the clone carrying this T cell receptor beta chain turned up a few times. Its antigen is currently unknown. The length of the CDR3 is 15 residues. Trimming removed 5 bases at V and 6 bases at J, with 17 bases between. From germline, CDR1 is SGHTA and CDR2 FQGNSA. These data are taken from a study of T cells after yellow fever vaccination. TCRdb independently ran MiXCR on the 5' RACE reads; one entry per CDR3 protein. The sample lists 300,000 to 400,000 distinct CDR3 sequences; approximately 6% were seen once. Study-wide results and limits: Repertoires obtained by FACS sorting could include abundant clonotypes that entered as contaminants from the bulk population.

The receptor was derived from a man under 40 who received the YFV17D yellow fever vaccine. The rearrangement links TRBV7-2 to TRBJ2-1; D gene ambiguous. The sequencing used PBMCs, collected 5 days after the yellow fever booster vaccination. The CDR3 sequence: CASSQSWGTGNEQFF. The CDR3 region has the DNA TGTGCCAGCAGCCAAAGTTGGGGAACGGGCAATGAGCAGTTCTTC.